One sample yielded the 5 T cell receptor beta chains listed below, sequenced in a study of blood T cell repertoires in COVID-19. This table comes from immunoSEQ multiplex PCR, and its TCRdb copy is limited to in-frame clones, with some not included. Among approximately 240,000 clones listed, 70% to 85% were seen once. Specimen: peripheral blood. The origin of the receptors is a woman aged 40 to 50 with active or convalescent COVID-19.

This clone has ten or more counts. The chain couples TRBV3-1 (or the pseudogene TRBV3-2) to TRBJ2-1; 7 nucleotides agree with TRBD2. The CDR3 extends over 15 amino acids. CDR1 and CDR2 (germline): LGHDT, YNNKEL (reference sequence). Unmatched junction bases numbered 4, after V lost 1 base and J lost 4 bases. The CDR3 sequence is CASSQVSGVYNEQFF. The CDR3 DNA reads TGTGCCAGCAGCCAAGTCAGCGGGGTATACAATGAGCAGTTCTTC.

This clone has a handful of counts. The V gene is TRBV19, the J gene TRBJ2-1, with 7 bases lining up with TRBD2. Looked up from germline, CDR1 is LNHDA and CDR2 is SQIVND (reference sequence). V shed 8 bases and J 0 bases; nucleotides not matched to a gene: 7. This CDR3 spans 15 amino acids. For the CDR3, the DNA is TGTGCCAGTCATAGCGGGTTGAGCTCCTACAATGAGCAGTTCTTC. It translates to CASHSGLSSYNEQFF.

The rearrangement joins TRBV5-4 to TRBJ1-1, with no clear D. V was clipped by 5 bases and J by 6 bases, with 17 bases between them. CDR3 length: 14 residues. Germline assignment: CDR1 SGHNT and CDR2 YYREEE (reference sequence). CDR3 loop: CASRLEVLASEAFF. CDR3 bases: TGTGCCAGCAGGCTAGAGGTACTCGCATCTGAAGCTTTCTTT.

DNA for the CDR3: TGTGCCAGCTCGAGGGATTTAGAGAACACCGGGGAGCTGTTTTTT. Translating gives CASSRDLENTGELFF. V usage is TRBV18 and J usage is TRBJ2-2, with D perhaps matching TRBD2 (5 bases). The CDR3 consists of 15 residues. V was clipped by 6 bases and J by 1 base, with 12 bases between them. Germline CDR1 is KGHSH and CDR2 is LQKENI.

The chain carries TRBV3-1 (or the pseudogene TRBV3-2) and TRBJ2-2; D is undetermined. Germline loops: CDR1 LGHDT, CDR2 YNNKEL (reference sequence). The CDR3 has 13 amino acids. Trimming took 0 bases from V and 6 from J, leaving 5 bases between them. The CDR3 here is CASSQDLPGELFF. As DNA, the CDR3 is TGTGCCAGCAGCCAAGACCTTCCCGGGGAGCTGTTTTTT.